The 26 T cell receptor beta chains below all came from one sample that was sequenced in a study of cytomegalovirus exposure and HLA in healthy donors. Primers included in the PCR were 60 Vbeta and 13 Jbeta primers. Method: immunoSEQ multiplex PCR; TCRdb's copy keeps in-frame clones and lacks some. The sample consists of 200,000 to 250,000 clones, approximately 70% of them appearing once. Sample: PBMCs. These receptors all stem from a man in his forties in good health and CMV-seropositive.

The chain recombines TRBV15 with TRBJ2-5; unclear D gene. The CDR3 runs 13 residues. Germline values: CDR1 LNHNV, CDR2 YYDKDF (reference sequence). The V end lost 0 bases, the J end lost 2 bases, and 4 bases lay between the germline ends. CDR3 coding DNA: TGTGCCACCAGCAGAGACAGTCAAGAGACCCAGTACTTC. It specifies CATSRDSQETQYF.

V is TRBV30 and J is TRBJ2-1; TRBD2 aligns across 12 bases. The germline CDR1 and CDR2 sequences are GTSNPN and SVGIG (reference sequence). Trimming took 3 bases from V and 2 from J; bases not matched to a gene: 20. This CDR3 has 21 residues. The DNA of the CDR3 is TGTGCCTGGAGGCAAAGCGCGCCGGGACTAGCGGGCGTACCCACCTACAATGAGCAGTTCTTC. Translation gives CAWRQSAPGLAGVPTYNEQFF.

This chain connects TRBV2 to TRBJ1-6; a weak D match, TRBD1 (6 bases). From germline, CDR1 is SNHLY and CDR2 FYNNEI. This CDR3 is built from 18 residues. V was cut by 5 bases and J by 7 bases, with 24 bases left in between. CDR3 sequence reads: CASSLRQVRGAGNSPLHF. The CDR3 DNA sequence: TGTGCCAGCAGTCTCCGTCAGGTCAGGGGAGCCGGGAATTCACCCCTCCACTTT.

The gene calls are TRBV7-2 and TRBJ2-7; 10 bases line up with TRBD1. CDR1 is SGHTA, CDR2 FQGNSA, per germline. The CDR3 is 14 residues long. Trimming removed 5 bases from V and 2 bases from J; junction bases left unmatched: 3. The CDR3 protein is CASSPGTGAYEQYF. The CDR3 DNA reads as TGTGCCAGCAGCCCCGGGACAGGGGCCTACGAGCAGTACTTC.

The chain uses TRBV6-1 and TRBJ1-1; 8 bases match TRBD1. The ends lost 8 bases at V and 3 bases at J; junction bases unmatched: 8. CDR3 length equals 14 residues. CDR1 is MNHNS and CDR2 is SASEGT in the germline V gene. CDR3 in DNA: TGTGCCAGCCAGGACAGGGTTAGGGACACTGAAGCTTTCTTT. Its protein is CASQDRVRDTEAFF.

The chain joins TRBV28 to TRBJ2-3, with D possibly TRBD1 on 6 matching bases. Germline values: CDR1 MDHEN, CDR2 SYDVKM. The CDR3 is 13 amino acids. V shed 4 bases and J shed 5 bases, with 10 bases lying between them. The CDR3 loop is CASSWDKGDTQYF. The CDR3 coding sequence is TGTGCCAGCAGTTGGGACAAGGGAGATACGCAGTATTTT.

This clone was found a few times. The chain is built from TRBV7-2 and TRBJ1-5; a possible D gene is TRBD1 (5 bases). Germline V gives CDR1 SGHTA, CDR2 FQGNSA. V lost 5 bases, J lost 5 bases, and 10 bases lay in between. This CDR3 comprises 13 residues. CDR3 protein: CASSTRGDQPQHF. The CDR3 DNA reads as TGTGCCAGCAGCACACGGGGGGATCAGCCCCAGCATTTT.

This chain uses TRBV15 with TRBJ1-5; 7 bases agree with TRBD1. The CDR3 is made up of 17 amino acids. V shed 0 bases and J 3 bases; nucleotides not matched to a gene: 8. Germline V gene data show CDR1 as LNHNV and CDR2 as YYDKDF (reference sequence). CDR3 DNA sequence: TGTGCCACCAGCAGAGATCATTTGGGACAGCTCAATCAGCCCCAGCATTTT. It yields the protein CATSRDHLGQLNQPQHF.

The J gene is TRBJ2-7, the V gene TRBV2, with TRBD2 matching 8 bases. After removal of 6 bases from V and 3 bases from J, the junction contained 10 bases not matched to a gene. Germline CDR1 SNHLY, CDR2 FYNNEI. This CDR3 spans 15 amino acids. CDR3 protein: CASRDPGTRNYEQYF. CDR3 DNA sequence: TGTGCCAGCAGAGACCCCGGGACTAGGAACTACGAGCAGTACTTC.

This clone is a singleton in its sample. The chain combines TRBV9 with TRBJ1-3, with a tentative D call TRBD1 (5 bases). The CDR3 is made up of 15 amino acids. V was trimmed by 0 bases and J by 5 bases, leaving 12 bases between them. Germline V CDR1 and CDR2: SGDLS, YYNGEE. This CDR3 is CASSVDGGERNTIYF. The CDR3 DNA follows: TGTGCCAGCAGCGTAGATGGGGGGGAAAGAAACACCATATATTTT.

The table lists this clone with a count of one. This chain connects TRBV5-5 to TRBJ1-1; 7 nucleotides line up with TRBD1. Germline trimming cut 4 bases from V and 6 bases from J; bases unmatched to any gene: 9. The CDR3 spans 14 residues. The germline V gene encodes CDR1 SGHKS and CDR2 YYEKEE (reference sequence). The CDR3 DNA is TGTGCCAGCAGCCCCATCACAGGGACAGCTGAAGCTTTCTTT. This gives the protein CASSPITGTAEAFF.

This chain joins TRBV7-9 and TRBJ2-3; 7 positions agree with TRBD1. Germline V CDR1 and CDR2: SEHNR, FQNEAQ (reference sequence). V was pared by 1 base and J by 4 bases, with 8 bases of the junction left unmatched. This CDR3 has 16 residues. CDR3 protein: CASSLGGAGGADTQYF. The CDR3 DNA sequence: TGTGCCAGCAGCTTAGGAGGGGCAGGGGGAGCAGATACGCAGTATTTT.

This chain connects TRBV7-2 to TRBJ2-2; D possibly corresponds to TRBD1 (6 bases). CDR1 is SGHTA, CDR2 FQGNSA, per germline. This CDR3 contains 15 residues. V was pared by 5 bases and J by 5 bases, with 15 bases between. CDR3 coding DNA: TGTGCCAGCAGCACCCGACAGGAGAGTACCGGGGAGCTGTTTTTT. It translates to CASSTRQESTGELFF.

This clone was detected only once. Likely a read error: the CDR3 ends without its conserved phenylalanine or tryptophan. This sequence joins TRBV6-5 and TRBJ1-2; possibly TRBD1 for D (6 bases). The CDR3 covers 15 residues. V was trimmed by 5 bases and J by 4 bases, leaving 17 bases between them. CDR1 is MNHEY and CDR2 is SVGAGI in the germline V gene. CDR3 sequence (DNA): TGTGCCAGCAGTCCCCCCGGACAGAGATCCTATGGCTACACCATC. This sequence encodes CASSPPGQRSYGYTI.

The DNA of the CDR3 is TGCGCCAGCAGCCTAATTACAGGGACCTCCTACGAGCAGTACTTC. It specifies CASSLITGTSYEQYF. V and J are TRBV4-1 and TRBJ2-7; tentative D call: TRBD1 (6 bases). Germline V gives CDR1 MGHRA, CDR2 YSYEKL. With 4 bases removed from V and 0 bases from J, the gap between germline ends came to 13 bases. This CDR3 comprises 15 residues.

V is TRBV19 and J is TRBJ1-5; weak D call: TRBD1 (5 bases). Germline CDR1 LNHDA, CDR2 SQIVND (reference sequence). Between the trimmed V and J ends, which lost 1 base and 1 base, there was a span of 5 bases. The length of the CDR3 is 14 residues. The CDR3: CASSIAGSNQPQHF. The DNA of the CDR3 is TGTGCCAGTAGTATAGCAGGGAGCAATCAGCCCCAGCATTTT. Filled out from reference TRBV19 and TRBJ1-5, the complete variable domain reads DGGITQSPKYLFRKEGQNVTLSCEQNLNHDAMYWYRQDPGQGLRLIYYSQIVNDFQKGDIAEGYSVSREKKESFPLTVTSAQKNPTAFYLCASSIAGSNQPQHFGDGTRLSIL.

Details on this clone: Additional DNA sequences in this sample encode the identical CDR3. The V call is TRBV6-6, the J call TRBJ2-7; 11 nucleotides line up with TRBD1. Germline loops: CDR1 MNHNY, CDR2 SVGAGI (reference sequence). The CDR3 is made up of 14 amino acids. Losses at the gene ends were 5 bases for V and 2 bases for J; bases not matched to a gene: 2. Here the CDR3 reads CASSGTGGTYEQYF. The CDR3 DNA is TGTGCCAGCAGTGGGACAGGGGGAACCTACGAGCAGTACTTC.

This clone was seen more than once but under ten times. The V and J genes are TRBV5-5 and TRBJ2-3; 13 positions agree with TRBD2. CDR3 length: 17 residues. Germline lookup yields CDR1 SGHKS and CDR2 YYEKEE (reference sequence). Trimming at V came to 4 bases and at J to 4 bases, leaving 9 bases not matched to a gene. Written as DNA, the CDR3 is TGTGCCAGCAGCCTAACCGGGACTAGCGGGGTATCAGATACGCAGTATTTT. Translating it yields CASSLTGTSGVSDTQYF.

The gene calls are TRBV10-3 and TRBJ1-2, with TRBD1 identical over 11 bases. The CDR3 length is 15 residues. V shed 5 bases and J 5 bases; nucleotides not matched to a gene: 7. Germline V CDR1 and CDR2: ENHRY, SYGVKD. Here the CDR3 reads CAISLGTGGPYGYTF. In DNA, the CDR3 is TGTGCCATCAGTCTCGGGACAGGGGGACCTTATGGCTACACCTTC.

Comment on this clone: Other DNA variants within this sample encode the same CDR3. The chain links TRBV19 to TRBJ1-5; D perhaps matches TRBD1 (6 bases). In germline, CDR1 is LNHDA, CDR2 SQIVND (reference sequence). Trimming took 3 bases from V and 3 from J, leaving 9 bases between them. This CDR3 contains 14 residues. CDR3 sequence: CASSMTGSNQPQHF. The CDR3 coding sequence is TGTGCCAGTAGTATGACAGGCTCCAATCAGCCCCAGCATTTT.

The chain employs TRBV29-1 and TRBJ2-3, with 10 bases lining up with TRBD2. This CDR3 spans 16 amino acids. V was clipped by 3 bases and J by 6 bases; unmatched bases: 12. CDR1 is SQVTM and CDR2 is ANQGSEA in the germline V gene. CDR3 loop: CSVEPLAGALLDTQYF. CDR3 in DNA: TGCAGCGTTGAGCCGCTAGCGGGGGCCCTCCTGGATACGCAGTATTTT.

There are a few counts of this clone. V and J are TRBV7-8 and TRBJ1-2, with TRBD1 matching 7 bases. Germline V gives CDR1 SGHVS, CDR2 FQNEAQ. The CDR3 spans 18 residues. Trimming cost V 1 base and J 3 bases; bases outside gene matches: 14. The CDR3 loop reads CASSLEGSLGRGDYGYTF. For the CDR3, the DNA is TGTGCCAGCAGCTTAGAGGGCAGTTTGGGCAGGGGGGACTATGGCTACACCTTC.

The genes are TRBV5-4 and TRBJ1-3; D might be TRBD1 (6 bases). The CDR3 is made up of 16 amino acids. The V end lost 0 bases, the J end lost 3 bases, and 13 bases lay between the germline ends. CDR1 SGHNT and CDR2 YYREEE come from the germline V gene (reference sequence). The CDR3 coding sequence is TGTGCCAGCAGCTTGGCGGGGGGGCAAGTTGGAAACACCATATATTTT. Its protein is CASSLAGGQVGNTIYF.

The V call is TRBV7-6, the J call TRBJ2-3, with 12 bases matching TRBD2. The CDR3 consists of 16 residues. Germline V CDR1 and CDR2: SGHVS, FNYEAQ. V shed 5 bases and J 6 bases; nucleotides not matched to a gene: 9. The CDR3 sequence: CASSTSSGGARDTQYF. The CDR3 DNA is TGTGCCAGCAGCACTTCTAGCGGGGGGGCCCGGGATACGCAGTATTTT.

The gene calls are TRBV19 and TRBJ2-4, with 12 bases lining up with TRBD1. Germline V gene sequence: CDR1 LNHDA, CDR2 SQIVND (reference sequence). The CDR3 contains 15 residues. The junction had 8 bases not matched to a gene; V was cut back by 5 bases and J by 9 bases. The CDR3 is CASSPKGQGALIQYF. Here the CDR3 DNA reads TGTGCCAGTAGTCCCAAGGGACAGGGGGCCCTCATTCAGTACTTC.

In this sample, this clone turned up a few times. The same CDR3 can be traced to other DNA sequences in this sample. The V gene is TRBV29-1, the J gene TRBJ2-7; the match to TRBD1 covers 8 bases. The CDR3 sequence is 12 residues long. Germline V lookup: CDR1 SQVTM, CDR2 ANQGSEA. J lost 3 bases, V lost 6 bases, and 4 bases had no gene match. The CDR3 DNA is TGCAGCGTGTCCGGGACAGGCTACGAGCAGTACTTC. Protein product: CSVSGTGYEQYF.